This TCR beta chain is drawn from a study of human thymus T cells. Study conclusions and caveats: Thymic TCR repertoires of unrelated people reportedly overlapped highly.

Resections obtained during corrective heart surgery supplied the thymus tissue. Concerning this clone itself: Its antigen is as yet unknown.

TCRdb's table, derived via immunoSEQ multiplex PCR, lists solely in-frame clones and lacks some. The profile shows roughly 120,000 clones, about 93% of them singletons. This CDR3 is built from 14 residues. Germline V gene lookup returns CDR1 MDHEN and CDR2 SYDVKM. Trimming shortened V by 4 bases and J by 2 bases, and 12 bases separated the two germline ends. The V and J genes are TRBV28 and TRBJ2-7, with D perhaps TRBD1 (6 bases). Sequencing was done on a sample of thymus tissue. This sequence was found in a boy under two years old with a congenital heart defect but otherwise immunologically healthy. CDR3 loop: CASSYRDETYEQYF. The CDR3 bases are TGTGCCAGCAGTTACAGGGATGAGACCTACGAGCAGTACTTC.